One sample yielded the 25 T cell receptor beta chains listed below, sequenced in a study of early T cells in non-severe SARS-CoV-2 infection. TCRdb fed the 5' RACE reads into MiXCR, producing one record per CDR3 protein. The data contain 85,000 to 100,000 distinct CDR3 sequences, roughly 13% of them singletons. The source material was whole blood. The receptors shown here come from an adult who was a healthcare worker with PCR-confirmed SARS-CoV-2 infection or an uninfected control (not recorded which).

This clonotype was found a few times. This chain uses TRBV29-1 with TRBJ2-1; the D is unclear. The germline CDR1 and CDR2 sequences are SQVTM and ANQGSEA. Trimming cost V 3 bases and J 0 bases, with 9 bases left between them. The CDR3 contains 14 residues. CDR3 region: CSVDWPPSYNEQFF. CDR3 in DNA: TGCAGCGTTGACTGGCCGCCCTCCTACAATGAGCAGTTCTTC.

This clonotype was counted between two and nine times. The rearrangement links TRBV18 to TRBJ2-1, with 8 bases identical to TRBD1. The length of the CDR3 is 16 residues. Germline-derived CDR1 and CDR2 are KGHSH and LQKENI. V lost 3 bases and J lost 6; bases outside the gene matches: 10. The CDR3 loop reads CASSPTSGQGINEQFF. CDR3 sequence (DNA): TGTGCCAGCTCACCCACCTCCGGACAGGGAATCAATGAGCAGTTCTTC.

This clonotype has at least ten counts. In nucleotides, the CDR3 is TGTGCCACCAGTGATGACAGGGGGAGGTTGGATACGCAGTATTTT. Encoded protein: CATSDDRGRLDTQYF. The chain carries TRBV24-1 and TRBJ2-3; TRBD1 matches at 9 bases. The J segment lost 6 bases and the V segment lost 3 bases, leaving 6 bases of the junction unmatched. In germline, CDR1 is KGHDR, CDR2 SFDVKD. The CDR3 is 15 residues long.

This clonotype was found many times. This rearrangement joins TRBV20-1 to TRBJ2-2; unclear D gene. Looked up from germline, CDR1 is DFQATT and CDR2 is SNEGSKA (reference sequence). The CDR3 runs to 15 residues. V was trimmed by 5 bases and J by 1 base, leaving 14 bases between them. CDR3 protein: CSAGPLYQNTGELFF. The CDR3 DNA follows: TGCAGTGCTGGGCCTCTGTATCAGAACACCGGGGAGCTGTTTTTT.

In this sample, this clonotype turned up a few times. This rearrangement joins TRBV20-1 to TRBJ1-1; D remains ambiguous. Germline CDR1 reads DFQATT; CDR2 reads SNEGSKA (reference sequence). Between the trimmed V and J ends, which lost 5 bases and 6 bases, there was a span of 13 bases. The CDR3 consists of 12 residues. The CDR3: CSAQQFNAEAFF. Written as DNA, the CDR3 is TGCAGTGCTCAACAGTTCAACGCTGAAGCTTTCTTT.

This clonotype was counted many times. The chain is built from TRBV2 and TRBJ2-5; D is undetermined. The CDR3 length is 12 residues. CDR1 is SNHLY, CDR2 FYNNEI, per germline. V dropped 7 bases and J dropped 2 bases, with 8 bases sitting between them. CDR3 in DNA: TGTGCCAGCAAACAGTTTCAAGAGACCCAGTACTTC. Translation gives CASKQFQETQYF. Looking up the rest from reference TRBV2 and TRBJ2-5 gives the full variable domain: EPEVTQTPSHQVTQMGQEVILRCVPISNHLYFYWYRQILGQKVEFLVSFYNNEISEKSEIFDDQFSVERPDGSNFTLKIRSTKLEDSAMYFCASKQFQETQYFGPGTRLLVL.

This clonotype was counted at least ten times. Here the CDR3 reads CASNWILRTSNQPQHF. The DNA for the CDR3 is TGTGCCAGCAATTGGATTCTCAGGACTAGCAATCAGCCCCAGCATTTT. This chain uses TRBV6-6 with TRBJ1-5; no firm D call. Germline V lookup: CDR1 MNHNY, CDR2 SVGAGI (reference sequence). Trimming left V 7 bases short and J 0 bases short, with 16 bases between. The CDR3 has 16 residues.

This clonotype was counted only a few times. Written as DNA, the CDR3 is TGCAGTGCTAGTCTCTCTAGCGGGGGGGATGCCTACGAGCAGTACTTC. Translating gives CSASLSSGGDAYEQYF. The chain couples TRBV20-1 to TRBJ2-7, with TRBD2 matching 12 bases. Trimming took 3 bases from V and 2 from J; bases not matched to a gene: 8. The V gene's germline CDR1 is DFQATT and CDR2 SNEGSKA (reference sequence). This CDR3 has 16 residues.

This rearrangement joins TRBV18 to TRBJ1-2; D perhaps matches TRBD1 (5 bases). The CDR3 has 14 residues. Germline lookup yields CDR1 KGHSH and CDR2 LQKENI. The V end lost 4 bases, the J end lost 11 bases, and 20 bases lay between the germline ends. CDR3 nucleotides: TGTGCCAGCTCACTATCGGACACCCACGGACCTTACACCTTC. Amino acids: CASSLSDTHGPYTF.

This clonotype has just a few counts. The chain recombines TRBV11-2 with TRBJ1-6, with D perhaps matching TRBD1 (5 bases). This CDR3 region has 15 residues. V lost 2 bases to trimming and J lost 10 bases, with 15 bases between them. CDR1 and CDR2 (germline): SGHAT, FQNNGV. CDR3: CASSLSSRDGSPLHF. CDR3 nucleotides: TGTGCCAGCAGCTTAAGTTCGCGGGACGGCTCACCCCTCCACTTT.

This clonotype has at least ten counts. Written as DNA, the CDR3 is TGTGCCAGCAGCAAAACTAGCGGGGGAAGGAATGAGCAGTTCTTC. Its protein is CASSKTSGGRNEQFF. The chain links TRBV7-6 to TRBJ2-1; the match to TRBD2 covers 11 bases. Losses at the gene ends were 5 bases for V and 7 bases for J; bases not matched to a gene: 7. CDR1 SGHVS and CDR2 FNYEAQ come from the germline V gene. The CDR3 covers 15 residues.

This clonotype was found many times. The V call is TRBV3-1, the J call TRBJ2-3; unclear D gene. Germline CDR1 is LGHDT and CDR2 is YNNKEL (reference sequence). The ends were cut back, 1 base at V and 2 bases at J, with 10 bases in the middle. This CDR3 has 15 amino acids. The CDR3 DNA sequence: TGTGCCAGCAGCCAAGCACCGATAGCCACAGATACGCAGTATTTT. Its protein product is CASSQAPIATDTQYF.

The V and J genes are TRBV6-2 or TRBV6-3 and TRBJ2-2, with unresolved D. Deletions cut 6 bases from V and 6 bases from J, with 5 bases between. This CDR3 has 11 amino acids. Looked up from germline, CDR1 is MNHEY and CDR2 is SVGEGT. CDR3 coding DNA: TGTGCCAGCAGCCGAGCCGGGGAGCTGTTTTTT. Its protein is CASSRAGELFF.

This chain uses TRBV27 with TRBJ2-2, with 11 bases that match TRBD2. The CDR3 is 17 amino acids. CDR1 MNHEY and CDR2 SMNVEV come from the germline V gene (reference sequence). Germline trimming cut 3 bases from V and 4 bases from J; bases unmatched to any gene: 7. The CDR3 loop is CASSFRLAGGATGELFF. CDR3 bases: TGTGCCAGCAGTTTTAGGCTAGCGGGGGGTGCCACCGGGGAGCTGTTTTTT.

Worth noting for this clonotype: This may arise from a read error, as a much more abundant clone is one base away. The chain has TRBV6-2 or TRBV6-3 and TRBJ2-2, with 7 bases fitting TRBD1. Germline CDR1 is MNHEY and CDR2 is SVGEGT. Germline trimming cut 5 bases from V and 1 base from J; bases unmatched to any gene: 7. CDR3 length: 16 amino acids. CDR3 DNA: TGTGCCAGCAGTCCCTGGCGACAGGGGAACACCGGGGAGCTGTTTTTT. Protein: CASSPWRQGNTGELFF.

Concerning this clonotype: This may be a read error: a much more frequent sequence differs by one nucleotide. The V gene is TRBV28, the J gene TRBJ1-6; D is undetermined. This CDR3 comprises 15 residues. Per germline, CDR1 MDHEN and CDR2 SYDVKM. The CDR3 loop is CASSLGGSYNSTLHF. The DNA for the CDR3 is TGTGCCAGCAGTTTAGGCGGCTCCTATAATTCAACCCTCCACTTT.

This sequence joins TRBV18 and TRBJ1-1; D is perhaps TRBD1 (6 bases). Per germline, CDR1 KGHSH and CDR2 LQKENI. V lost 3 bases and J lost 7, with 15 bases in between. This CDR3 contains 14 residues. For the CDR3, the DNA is TGTGCCAGCTCACCTGGGGGCAGTAGGGATGAAGCTTTCTTT. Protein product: CASSPGGSRDEAFF.

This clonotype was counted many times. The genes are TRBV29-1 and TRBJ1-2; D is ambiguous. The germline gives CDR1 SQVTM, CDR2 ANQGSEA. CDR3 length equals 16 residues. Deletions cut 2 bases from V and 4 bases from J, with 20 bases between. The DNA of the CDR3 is TGCAGCGTTGAAAAACTGCAGGTGACTTTGATCTATGGCTACACCTTC. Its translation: CSVEKLQVTLIYGYTF.

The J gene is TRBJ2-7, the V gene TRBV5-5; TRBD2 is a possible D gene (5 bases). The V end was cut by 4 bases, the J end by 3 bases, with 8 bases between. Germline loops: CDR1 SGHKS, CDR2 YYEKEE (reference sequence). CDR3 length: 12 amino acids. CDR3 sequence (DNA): TGTGCCAGCAGCCGAGGGATCTACGAGCAGTACTTC. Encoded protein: CASSRGIYEQYF.

The CDR3 spells CASSLGRGRTGNTIYF. The CDR3 nucleotides read TGTGCCAGCAGCTTAGGGCGGGGGCGAACTGGAAACACCATATATTTT. V usage is TRBV7-2 and J usage is TRBJ1-3, with a weak D call TRBD1 (6 bases). The CDR3 runs to 16 residues. V was pared by 1 base and J by 2 bases, with 12 bases between. CDR1 and CDR2 from the germline V gene are SGHTA and FQGNSA.

CDR3 nucleotide sequence: TGCGCCAGCAGCTTGAGGGGGGCAACCTACAATGAGCAGTTCTTC. It encodes CASSLRGATYNEQFF. The chain carries TRBV5-1 and TRBJ2-1, with D perhaps matching TRBD1 or TRBD2 (6 bases each). The germline gives CDR1 SGHRS, CDR2 YFSETQ. The CDR3 runs 15 residues. V gave up 1 base and J gave up 2 bases, with 10 bases separating them.

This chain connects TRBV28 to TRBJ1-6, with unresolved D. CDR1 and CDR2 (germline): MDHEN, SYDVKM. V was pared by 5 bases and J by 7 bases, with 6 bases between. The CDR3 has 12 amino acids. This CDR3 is CASSEVNSPLHF. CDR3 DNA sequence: TGTGCCAGCAGTGAAGTGAATTCACCCCTCCACTTT.

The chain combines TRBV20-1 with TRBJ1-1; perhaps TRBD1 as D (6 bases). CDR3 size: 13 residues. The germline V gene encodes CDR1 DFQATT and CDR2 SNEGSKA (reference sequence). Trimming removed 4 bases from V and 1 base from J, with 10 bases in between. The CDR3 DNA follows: TGCAGTGCTACCGGGACACCGAACACTGAAGCTTTCTTT. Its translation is CSATGTPNTEAFF.

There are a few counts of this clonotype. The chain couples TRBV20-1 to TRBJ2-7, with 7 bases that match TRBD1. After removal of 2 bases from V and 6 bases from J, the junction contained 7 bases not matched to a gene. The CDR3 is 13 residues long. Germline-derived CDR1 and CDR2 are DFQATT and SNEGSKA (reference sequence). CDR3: CSARHRGTREQYF. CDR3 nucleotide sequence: TGCAGTGCTAGACACAGGGGAACGCGCGAGCAGTACTTC.

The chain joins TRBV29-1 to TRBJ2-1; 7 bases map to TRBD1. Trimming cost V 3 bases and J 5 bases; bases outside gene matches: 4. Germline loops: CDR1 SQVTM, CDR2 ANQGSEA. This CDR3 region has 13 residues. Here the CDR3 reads CSVDRDRHNEQFF. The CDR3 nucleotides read TGCAGCGTTGACCGGGACAGACACAATGAGCAGTTCTTC.